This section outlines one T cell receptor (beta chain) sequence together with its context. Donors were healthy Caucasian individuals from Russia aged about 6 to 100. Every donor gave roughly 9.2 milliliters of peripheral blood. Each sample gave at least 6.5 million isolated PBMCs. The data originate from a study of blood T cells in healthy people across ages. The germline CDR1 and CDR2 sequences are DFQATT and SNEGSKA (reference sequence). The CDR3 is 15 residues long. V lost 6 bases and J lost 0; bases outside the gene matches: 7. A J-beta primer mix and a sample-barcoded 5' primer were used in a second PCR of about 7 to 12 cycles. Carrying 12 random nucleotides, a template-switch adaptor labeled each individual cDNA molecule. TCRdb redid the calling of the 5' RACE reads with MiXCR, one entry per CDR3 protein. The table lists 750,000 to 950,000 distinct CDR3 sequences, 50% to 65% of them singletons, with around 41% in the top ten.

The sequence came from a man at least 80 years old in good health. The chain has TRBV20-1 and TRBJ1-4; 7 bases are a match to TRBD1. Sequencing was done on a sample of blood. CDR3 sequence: CSALQGFATNEKLFF. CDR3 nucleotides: TGCAGTGCGCTACAGGGGTTCGCAACTAATGAAAAACTGTTTTTT.